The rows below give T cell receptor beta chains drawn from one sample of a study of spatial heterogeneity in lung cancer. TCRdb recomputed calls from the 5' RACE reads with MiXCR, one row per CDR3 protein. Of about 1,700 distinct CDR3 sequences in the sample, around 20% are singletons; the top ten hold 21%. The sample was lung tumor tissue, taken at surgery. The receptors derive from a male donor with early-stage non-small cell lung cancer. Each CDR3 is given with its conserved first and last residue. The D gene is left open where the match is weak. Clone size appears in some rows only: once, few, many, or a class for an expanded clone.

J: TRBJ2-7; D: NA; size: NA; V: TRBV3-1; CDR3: CASSRGSYEQYF; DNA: TGTGCCAGCAGCCGAGGGTCCTACGAGCAGTACTTC
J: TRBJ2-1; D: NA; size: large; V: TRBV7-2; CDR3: CASSLLEGANEQFF; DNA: TGTGCCAGCAGCTTACTGGAGGGGGCGAATGAGCAGTTCTTC
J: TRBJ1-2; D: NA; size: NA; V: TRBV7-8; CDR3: CASSVHFVSRQPYGYTF; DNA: TGTGCCAGCAGCGTACACTTCGTTTCGCGACAGCCCTATGGCTACACCTTC
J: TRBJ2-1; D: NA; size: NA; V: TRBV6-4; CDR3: CASSDRAGASNEQFF; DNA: TGTGCCAGCAGTGACAGGGCGGGGGCCTCGAATGAGCAGTTCTTC
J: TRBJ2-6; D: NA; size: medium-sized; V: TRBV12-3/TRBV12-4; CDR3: CASSNQGTGANVLTF; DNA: TGTGCCAGCAGCAACCAGGGGACTGGGGCCAACGTCCTGACTTTC
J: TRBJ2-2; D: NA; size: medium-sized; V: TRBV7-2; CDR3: CASSPPLTGVPGELFF; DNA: TGTGCCAGCAGCCCCCCTTTAACTGGTGTTCCCGGGGAGCTGTTTTTT
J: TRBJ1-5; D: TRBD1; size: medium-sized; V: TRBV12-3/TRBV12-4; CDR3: CASRTGGEVQPQHF; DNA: TGTGCCAGCAGGACAGGGGGCGAAGTTCAGCCCCAGCATTTT
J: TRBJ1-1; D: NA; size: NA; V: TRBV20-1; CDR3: CSGVRATMNTEAFF; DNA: TGCAGTGGGGTCAGGGCCACCATGAACACTGAAGCTTTCTTT
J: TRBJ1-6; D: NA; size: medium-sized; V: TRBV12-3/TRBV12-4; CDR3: CASSLRERSPLHF; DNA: TGTGCCAGCAGCCTCAGGGAAAGGTCACCCCTCCACTTT
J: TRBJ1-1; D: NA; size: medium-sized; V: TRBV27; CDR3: CASSLRGDLNTEAFF; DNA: TGTGCCAGCAGTTTAAGAGGGGACTTAAACACTGAAGCTTTCTTT
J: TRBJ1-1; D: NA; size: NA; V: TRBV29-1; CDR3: CSVMRDEAFF; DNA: TGCAGCGTTATGAGAGATGAAGCTTTCTTT
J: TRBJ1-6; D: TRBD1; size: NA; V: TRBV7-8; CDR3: CASSLAGQSPLSPLHF; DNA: TGTGCCAGCAGCTTAGCGGGACAGTCCCCCTTGTCACCCCTCCACTTT
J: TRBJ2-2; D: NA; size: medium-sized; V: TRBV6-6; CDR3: CASSYPDLGGDTGELFF; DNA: TGTGCCAGCAGTTACCCGGACTTGGGGGGAGACACCGGGGAGCTGTTTTTT
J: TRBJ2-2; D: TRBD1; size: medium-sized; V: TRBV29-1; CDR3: CSVVGTGTGELFF; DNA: TGCAGCGTTGTTGGGACAGGCACCGGGGAGCTGTTTTTT
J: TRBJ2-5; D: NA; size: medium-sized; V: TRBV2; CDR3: CASSESPRVTQYF; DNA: TGTGCCAGCAGTGAATCCCCCCGCGTGACCCAGTACTTC
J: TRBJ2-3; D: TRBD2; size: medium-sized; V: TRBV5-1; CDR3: CASSSRSGSTDTQYF; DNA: TGCGCCAGCAGTAGTAGGAGCGGGAGTACAGATACGCAGTATTTT
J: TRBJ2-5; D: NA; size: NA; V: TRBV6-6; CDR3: CASSYEKTQYF; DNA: TGTGCCAGCAGTTACGAGAAGACCCAGTACTTC
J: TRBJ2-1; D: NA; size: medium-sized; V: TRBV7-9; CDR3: CASSLVAGWDNEQFF; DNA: TGTGCCAGCAGCTTAGTGGCAGGGTGGGACAATGAGCAGTTCTTC
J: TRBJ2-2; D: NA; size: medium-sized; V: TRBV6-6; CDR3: CASSLSDGSNTGELFF; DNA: TGTGCCAGCAGTCTTTCGGACGGCTCGAACACCGGGGAGCTGTTTTTT
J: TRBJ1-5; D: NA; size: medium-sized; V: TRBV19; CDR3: CASSIGGAENQPQHF; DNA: TGTGCCAGTAGTATTGGGGGGGCCGAAAATCAGCCCCAGCATTTT
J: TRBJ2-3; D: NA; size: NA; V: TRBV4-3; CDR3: CASSQDTDTQYF; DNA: TGCGCCAGCAGCCAAGACACAGATACGCAGTATTTT
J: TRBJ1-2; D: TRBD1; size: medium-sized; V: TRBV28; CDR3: CASSLNGQASFYGYTF; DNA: TGTGCCAGCAGCCTTAACGGACAGGCGAGTTTCTATGGCTACACCTTC
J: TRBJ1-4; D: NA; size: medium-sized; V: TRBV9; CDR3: CASSPGQGAVEKLFF; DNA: TGTGCCAGCAGCCCAGGTCAAGGGGCGGTAGAAAAACTGTTTTTT
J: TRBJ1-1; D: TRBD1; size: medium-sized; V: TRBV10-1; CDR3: CASSEPGQGYTEAFF; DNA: TGCGCCAGCAGTGAACCGGGACAGGGGTACACTGAAGCTTTCTTT
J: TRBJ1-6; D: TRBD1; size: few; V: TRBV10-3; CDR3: CAISEGQVDSPLHF; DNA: TGTGCCATCAGTGAGGGACAGGTTGACTCACCCCTCCACTTT
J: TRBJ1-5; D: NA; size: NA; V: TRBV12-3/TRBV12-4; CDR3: CASSSDRPQHF; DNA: TGTGCCAGCAGCAGCGATCGCCCCCAGCATTTT
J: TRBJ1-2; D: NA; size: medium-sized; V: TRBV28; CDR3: CASSLLGGNYGYTF; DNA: TGTGCCAGCAGTTTATTGGGAGGAAACTATGGCTACACCTTC
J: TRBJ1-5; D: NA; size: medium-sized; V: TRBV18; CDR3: CASSPDRDQPQHF; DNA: TGTGCCAGCTCACCCGACAGAGATCAGCCCCAGCATTTT
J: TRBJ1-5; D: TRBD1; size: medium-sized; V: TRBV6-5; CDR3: CASSPDRVRPQHF; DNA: TGTGCCAGCAGCCCGGACAGGGTGCGGCCCCAGCATTTT
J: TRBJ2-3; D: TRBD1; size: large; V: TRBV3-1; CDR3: CASSPGTGYTDTQYF; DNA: TGTGCCAGCAGCCCCGGGACAGGCTACACAGATACGCAGTATTTT
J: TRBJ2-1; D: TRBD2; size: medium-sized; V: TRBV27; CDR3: CASSFSAGDVSSYNEQFF; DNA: TGTGCCAGCAGTTTCTCGGCGGGGGACGTCAGCTCCTACAATGAGCAGTTCTTC
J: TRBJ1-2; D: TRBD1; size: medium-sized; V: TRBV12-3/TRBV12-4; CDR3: CASRTGGGYGYTF; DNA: TGTGCCAGCAGAACAGGGGGCGGCTATGGCTACACCTTC
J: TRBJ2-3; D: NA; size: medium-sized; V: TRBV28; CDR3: CASSPWERLDTQYF; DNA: TGTGCCAGCAGCCCCTGGGAGCGCCTTGATACGCAGTATTTT
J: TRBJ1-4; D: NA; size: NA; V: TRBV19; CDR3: CASSIGLGTNEKLFF; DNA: TGTGCCAGTAGTATCGGTCTAGGTACTAATGAAAAACTGTTTTTT
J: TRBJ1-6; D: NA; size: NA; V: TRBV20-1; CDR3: CSARDMGGRDSPLHF; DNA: TGCAGTGCTAGAGATATGGGGGGACGGGATTCACCCCTCCACTTT
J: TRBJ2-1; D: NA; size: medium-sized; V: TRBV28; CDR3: CASTGSHNEQFF; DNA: TGTGCCAGCACAGGGTCCCACAATGAGCAGTTCTTC
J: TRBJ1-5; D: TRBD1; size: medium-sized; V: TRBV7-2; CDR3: CASSRTGVRWQPQHF; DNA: TGTGCCAGCAGCCGGACAGGGGTTAGGTGGCAGCCCCAGCATTTT
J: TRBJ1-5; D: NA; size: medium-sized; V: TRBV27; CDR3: CASSYSGNQPQHF; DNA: TGTGCCAGCAGTTACAGTGGTAATCAGCCCCAGCATTTT
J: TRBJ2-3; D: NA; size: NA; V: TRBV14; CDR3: CASSQRPATDTQYF; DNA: TGTGCCAGCAGCCAAAGACCAGCCACAGATACGCAGTATTTT
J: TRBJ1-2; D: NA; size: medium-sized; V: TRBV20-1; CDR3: CSAPRRADYGYTF; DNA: TGCAGTGCTCCCAGGCGGGCAGATTATGGCTACACCTTC
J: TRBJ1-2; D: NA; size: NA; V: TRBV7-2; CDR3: CASSSDTYGYTF; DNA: TGTGCCAGCAGCTCGGACACCTATGGCTACACCTTC
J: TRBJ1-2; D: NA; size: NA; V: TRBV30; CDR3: CAWKPLVKRLSEGYTF; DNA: TGTGCCTGGAAGCCCCTTGTGAAACGGCTCTCTGAGGGCTACACCTTC
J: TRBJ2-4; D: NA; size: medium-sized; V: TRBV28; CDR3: CASSPSRDRNIQYF; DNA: TGTGCCAGCAGCCCCTCCCGGGATCGAAACATTCAGTACTTC
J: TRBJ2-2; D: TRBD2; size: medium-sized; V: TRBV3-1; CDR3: CASSQGVAGDTGELFF; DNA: TGTGCCAGCAGCCAAGGAGTAGCGGGGGACACCGGGGAGCTGTTTTTT
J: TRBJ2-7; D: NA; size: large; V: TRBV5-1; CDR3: CASSLAGRGLYEQYF; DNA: TGCGCCAGCAGCTTGGCCGGCAGGGGTCTCTACGAGCAGTACTTC
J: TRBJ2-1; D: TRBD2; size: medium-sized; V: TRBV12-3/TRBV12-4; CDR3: CASRAVGGRASGNEQFF; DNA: TGTGCCAGCAGAGCCGTTGGGGGGAGGGCAAGTGGGAATGAGCAGTTCTTC